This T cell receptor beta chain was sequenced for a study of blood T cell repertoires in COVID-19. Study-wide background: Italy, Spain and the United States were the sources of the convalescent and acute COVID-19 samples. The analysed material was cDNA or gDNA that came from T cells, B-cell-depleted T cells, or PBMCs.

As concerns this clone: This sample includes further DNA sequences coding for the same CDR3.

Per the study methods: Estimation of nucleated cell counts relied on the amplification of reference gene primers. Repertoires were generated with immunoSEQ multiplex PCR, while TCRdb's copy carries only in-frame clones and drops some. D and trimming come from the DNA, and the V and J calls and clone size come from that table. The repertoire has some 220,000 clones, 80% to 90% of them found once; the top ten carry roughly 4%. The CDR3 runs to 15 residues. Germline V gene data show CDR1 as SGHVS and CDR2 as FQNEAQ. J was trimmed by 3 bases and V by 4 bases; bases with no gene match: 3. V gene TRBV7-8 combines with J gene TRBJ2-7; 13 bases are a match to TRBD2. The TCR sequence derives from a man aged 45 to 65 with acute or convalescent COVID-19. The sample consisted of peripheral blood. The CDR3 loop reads CASSSRTSGSYEQYF. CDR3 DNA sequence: TGTGCCAGCAGCTCCCGGACTAGCGGGAGCTACGAGCAGTACTTC.